These T cell receptor beta chains were read from a single sample in a study of CD8 T cells in ankylosing spondylitis. One entry per CDR3 protein results from TCRdb running MiXCR on the 5' RACE reads. The table includes approximately 45,000 distinct CDR3 sequences, 9.5% to 11% detected once. The sequenced sample consisted of blood, either unsorted or a sorted T cell fraction (not recorded which). Receptors were obtained from a male donor with ankylosing spondylitis or in good health (not recorded which). Both conserved end residues are part of each CDR3. Each record gives: clone size, V gene, J gene, D gene, CDR3 DNA, CDR3 protein. The D gene is left open where the match is weak. Expanded clones are given a class, and other clones once, few, many or no size at all.

few	TRBV5-1	TRBJ2-1	.	TGCGCCAGCAGCCCCTCGGGGGGCCAGGATGAGCAGTTCTTC	CASSPSGGQDEQFF
few	TRBV5-4	TRBJ2-3	.	TGTGCCAGCAGCTTGGGGGCCAGGGGAATTATCACAGATACGCAGTATTTT	CASSLGARGIITDTQYF
many	TRBV5-1	TRBJ2-7	TRBD2	TGCGCCAGCAGCCCCCTGGGTAGCGGGGGAATCGAGCAGTACTTC	CASSPLGSGGIEQYF
many	TRBV25-1	TRBJ2-1	.	TGTGCCAGCAGTGAATGGTTGACAGATTCGAACAATGAGCAGTTCTTC	CASSEWLTDSNNEQFF
many	TRBV12-3/TRBV12-4	TRBJ2-4	.	TGTGCCAGCACCATCGGGGGACCCAAAAACATTCAGTACTTC	CASTIGGPKNIQYF
many	TRBV19	TRBJ1-1	TRBD1	TGTGCCAGTAGTTCCGGGACAGGGGGCCCTGAAGCTTTCTTT	CASSSGTGGPEAFF
few	TRBV12-3/TRBV12-4	TRBJ2-1	.	TGTGCCAGCAGCCCTACGAGGGGTTTGAGTGAGCAGTTCTTC	CASSPTRGLSEQFF
many	TRBV28	TRBJ1-3	TRBD1	TGTGCCAGCAGTTTGGCCAGGGGGCCCCCCTCTGGAAACACCATATATTTT	CASSLARGPPSGNTIYF
few	TRBV18	TRBJ2-1	.	TGTGCCAGCTCACCGAGAGCTTCTCGCAATGAGCAGTTCTTC	CASSPRASRNEQFF
many	TRBV7-7	TRBJ2-7	.	TGTGCCAGCAGCTTAAACAGCTTCTCCTACGAGCAGTACTTC	CASSLNSFSYEQYF
many	TRBV10-3	TRBJ1-2	.	TGTGCCATCAGTCCCGGGAGCTCGGAGGGCTACACCTTC	CAISPGSSEGYTF
few	TRBV18	TRBJ1-1	.	TGTGCCAGCTCACCATCCACGACTGAAGCTTTCTTT	CASSPSTTEAFF
many	TRBV5-1	TRBJ2-5	.	TGCGCCAGCAGCTTGCGTGATCAGCAAGAGACCCAGTACTTC	CASSLRDQQETQYF
many	TRBV29-1	TRBJ2-5	TRBD2	TGCTCCGGGGGGGTAGAGACCCAGTACTTC	CSGGVETQYF
few	TRBV12-3/TRBV12-4	TRBJ2-7	.	TGTGCCAGCAAACGCGCAGGGGCACCCTACGAGCAGTACTTC	CASKRAGAPYEQYF
many	TRBV10-3	TRBJ1-5	.	TGTGCCATCAGTCCAGTCCAGGCTACGGATCAGCCCCAGCATTTT	CAISPVQATDQPQHF
many	TRBV14	TRBJ2-5	.	TGTGCCAGCAGCCAAGTCCGCGAGACCCAGTACTTC	CASSQVRETQYF
many	TRBV7-2	TRBJ1-2	.	TGTGCCAGCAGCTTACTCCGGGGGCAGGCGTATGGCTACACCTTC	CASSLLRGQAYGYTF
many	TRBV5-1	TRBJ1-1	.	TGCGCCAGCAGCTTGGCGCACGGAGGGGGAGTGAACACTGAAGCTTTCTTT	CASSLAHGGGVNTEAFF
many	TRBV19	TRBJ1-5	TRBD1	TGTGCCAGTAGTCGAGGGACAGGGCGGTATAGCAATCAGCCCCAGCATTTT	CASSRGTGRYSNQPQHF
many	TRBV5-5	TRBJ1-2	.	TGTGCCAGCAGCCTTAGGACCTATTCAGGTGTGGATGGCTACACCTTC	CASSLRTYSGVDGYTF
.	TRBV12-3/TRBV12-4	TRBJ2-2	.	TGTGCCAGCCGACGTGGGAACGCGAACACCGGGGAGCTGTTTTTT	CASRRGNANTGELFF
few	TRBV7-8	TRBJ2-3	.	TGTGCCAGCAGTACAGGGTTTGGAGATACGCAGTATTTT	CASSTGFGDTQYF
many	TRBV12-3/TRBV12-4	TRBJ1-5	.	TGTGCCAGCTCCTTCCACGGGGGGGGCAGTCAGCCCCAGCATTTT	CASSFHGGGSQPQHF
many	TRBV6-6	TRBJ1-5	.	TGTGCCAGCGTAGGGGGGCCTCATCAGCCCCAGCATTTT	CASVGGPHQPQHF
many	TRBV20-1	TRBJ1-2	.	TGCAGTGCTAGAGAGGTTGGCTACACCTTC	CSAREVGYTF
many	TRBV24-1	TRBJ2-1	TRBD2	TGTGCCACCATGGGCGGGGGGACCAACAATGAGCAGTTCTTC	CATMGGGTNNEQFF
.	TRBV20-1	TRBJ2-1	TRBD2	TGCAGTGCTAGTTCGCAACGGGGGGGATGGAGTGAGCAGTTCTTC	CSASSQRGGWSEQFF